This TCR beta chain was identified during a study of identical twins. Whole-study results and caveats: Memory repertoires lacked the insertion deficit that abundant cord blood beta clonotypes showed.

Notes on this clonotype: Antigen specificity is unknown.

Trimming removed 3 bases at V and 5 bases at J, with 11 bases between. Germline values: CDR1 MGHRA, CDR2 YSYEKL. The CDR3 loop spans 14 amino acids. From the 5' RACE reads, TCRdb called clonotypes with MiXCR, one entry per CDR3 protein. Found here are under 900,000 distinct CDR3 sequences, 9% to 15% of them singletons; the top ten hold roughly 1.6%. These data were also filed under a second study, of yellow fever vaccine responses in identical twins. That report adds: Convergence reportedly seemed to mark part of the twins' vaccine T cell response, with personalization marking the rest.

Sequencing input: PBMCs. This sequence originates from a young woman in good health. This chain joins TRBV4-1 and TRBJ2-1; D is undetermined. CDR3 DNA sequence: TGCGCCAGCAGCCATGTAGTGGCGAACAATGAGCAGTTCTTC. Translated, it gives CASSHVVANNEQFF.